A single T cell receptor beta chain is shown here with its context. Its antigen is not known. Exclusion of a patient followed from autoimmune disease history or systemic immunosuppression. This record comes from a study of OX40 agonist ivuxolimab in advanced cancers. V dropped 0 bases and J dropped 7 bases, with 5 bases sitting between them. Germline CDR1 and CDR2: SGHRS and YFSETQ. This CDR3 has 12 residues. Sequencing was performed with immunoSEQ multiplex PCR; in TCRdb, only in-frame clones are kept and a portion is missing. The sample carries roughly 64,000 clones, 84% recorded once. Broader study findings: CD8+ T cells showed, on average, more clonal expansion than CD4+ cells.

This receptor was taken from an adult with an advanced solid tumor such as melanoma, head and neck, liver or kidney cancer. The sequencing used CD4+ or CD8+ T cells sorted from blood, collected in a trial of the OX40 agonist ivuxolimab. The gene calls are TRBV5-1 and TRBJ2-1; D remains ambiguous. The CDR3 DNA reads TGCGCCAGCAGCTTGGTGAGGAATGAGCAGTTCTTC. Its translation: CASSLVRNEQFF.